This TCR beta chain was observed in a study of cytomegalovirus exposure and HLA in healthy donors. Study-wide points: V- and J-gene trimming in TCR beta was tied to a missense DCLRE1C variant by an analysis performed later. Researchers counted 150 to 200 TCR beta chains as cytomegalovirus-associated. Reports indicated that the classifier achieved high specificity and sensitivity in diagnosing cytomegalovirus status.

V lost 0 bases, J lost 5 bases, and 7 bases stayed unmatched. The CDR3 sequence is 16 residues long. The V gene's germline CDR1 is SGHVS and CDR2 FNYEAQ. Of note for this clone: Its antigen is unidentified.

PCR employed 60 Vbeta and 13 Jbeta primers. The table came from immunoSEQ multiplex PCR; TCRdb's copy has only in-frame clones and leaves some out. The sample contains 150,000 to 200,000 clones, about 85% of which appear only once. The sequenced material came from PBMCs. The V gene is TRBV7-6, the J gene TRBJ2-5; 9 bases are shared with TRBD2. The clonotype was recovered from a man aged 18-30 years in good health and CMV-seropositive. CDR3 DNA sequence: TGTGCCAGCAGCTTAGCGGGAGCGGGGGGTTGGGAGACCCAGTACTTC. This sequence encodes CASSLAGAGGWETQYF.